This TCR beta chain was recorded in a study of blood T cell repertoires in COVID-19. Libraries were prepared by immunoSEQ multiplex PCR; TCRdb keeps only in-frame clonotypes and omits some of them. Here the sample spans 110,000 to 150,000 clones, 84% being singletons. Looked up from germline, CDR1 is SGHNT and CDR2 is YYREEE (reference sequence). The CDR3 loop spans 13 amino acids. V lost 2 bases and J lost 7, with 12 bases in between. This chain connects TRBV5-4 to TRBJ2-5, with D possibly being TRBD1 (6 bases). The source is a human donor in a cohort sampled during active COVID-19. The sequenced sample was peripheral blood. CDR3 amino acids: CASSLNRDGTQYF. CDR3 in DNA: TGTGCCAGCAGCTTAAACAGGGACGGGACCCAGTACTTC.